These T cell receptor beta chains were read from a single sample in a study of T cells after yellow fever vaccination. TCRdb ran MiXCR on the 5' RACE reads and lists one entry per CDR3 protein. Of around 400,000 distinct CDR3 sequences in the sample, around 10% were seen once. Material: PBMCs, obtained on the day of the first yellow fever vaccination. The receptors derive from a man in his late teens or twenties who received the YFV17D yellow fever vaccine. The CDR3 runs from the conserved cysteine through the conserved F or W. The D gene is left open where the match is weak. Rows may omit the clone size; those that give it use once, few, many or a size class.

>.|TRBJ1-5|.|TRBV7-9
CATNRDNQPQHF
TGTGCCACCAACAGGGATAATCAGCCCCAGCATTTT
>many|TRBJ2-5|.|TRBV25-1
CASSAKQTQYF
TGTGCCAGCAGTGCTAAGCAGACCCAGTACTTC
>many|TRBJ2-1|TRBD2|TRBV5-1
CASSPTSGGFNEQFF
TGCGCCAGCAGCCCGACTAGCGGGGGATTCAATGAGCAGTTCTTC
>few|TRBJ2-2|TRBD1|TRBV7-3
CASSPTGGVGELFF
TGTGCCAGCAGCCCCACAGGGGGAGTCGGGGAGCTGTTTTTT
>few|TRBJ2-5|.|TRBV29-1
CSVALGSPETQYF
TGCAGCGTAGCGCTAGGGTCGCCGGAGACCCAGTACTTC
>few|TRBJ2-5|.|TRBV12-3/TRBV12-4
CASSWAVGETQYF
TGTGCCAGCAGTTGGGCCGTAGGAGAGACCCAGTACTTC
>.|TRBJ1-1|TRBD1|TRBV4-2
CASRRTGENTEAFF
TGTGCCAGCAGACGAACAGGGGAAAACACTGAAGCTTTCTTT
>few|TRBJ2-2|TRBD2|TRBV6-5
CASSYSGLAGGRTGELFF
TGTGCCAGCAGTTACTCGGGACTAGCGGGGGGCCGAACCGGGGAGCTGTTTTTT
>few|TRBJ2-1|.|TRBV5-1
CASYRVEGEQFF
TGCGCCAGTTACAGGGTAGAGGGTGAGCAGTTCTTC
>few|TRBJ2-3|.|TRBV10-3
CAIRTRDTQYF
TGTGCCATCAGAACTAGAGATACGCAGTATTTT
>.|TRBJ1-1|TRBD1|TRBV6-5
CASGQGRTEAFF
TGTGCCAGTGGACAGGGGAGAACTGAAGCTTTCTTT
>.|TRBJ1-4|.|TRBV7-6
CASSQGPGAKGEKLFF
TGTGCCAGCAGCCAGGGCCCGGGAGCCAAGGGTGAAAAACTGTTTTTT
>few|TRBJ1-5|.|TRBV15
CATSSGERVGQPQHF
TGTGCCACCAGCAGCGGAGAGAGGGTAGGGCAGCCCCAGCATTTT
>many|TRBJ1-6|TRBD1|TRBV28
CATSLTGTGLNSPLHF
TGTGCCACCAGCTTGACCGGGACAGGCCTCAATTCACCCCTCCACTTT
>.|TRBJ2-7|TRBD2|TRBV7-2
CASSLRAGGQSYEQYF
TGTGCCAGCAGCTTGCGCGCGGGGGGTCAGTCCTACGAGCAGTACTTC
>.|TRBJ1-5|.|TRBV3-1
CASSQLNQPQHF
TGTGCCAGCAGCCAACTGAATCAGCCCCAGCATTTT
>few|TRBJ2-1|.|TRBV5-1
CASSPGPLGEQFF
TGCGCCAGCAGCCCCGGACCTCTCGGTGAGCAGTTCTTC
>few|TRBJ1-2|.|TRBV7-2
CASSEQVNYGYTF
TGTGCCAGCAGCGAGCAGGTTAACTATGGCTACACCTTC
>many|TRBJ2-2|TRBD1|TRBV5-1
CASSLKQGATTGELFF
TGCGCCAGCAGCTTGAAACAGGGGGCAACCACCGGGGAGCTGTTTTTT
>few|TRBJ2-3|TRBD2|TRBV28
CASAGVSSTDTQYF
TGTGCCAGCGCGGGGGTGAGCTCCACAGATACGCAGTATTTT
>.|TRBJ1-4|TRBD1|TRBV5-1
CASSLQPGQGGEKLFF
TGCGCCAGCAGCCTCCAACCGGGACAGGGAGGGGAAAAACTGTTTTTT
>.|TRBJ1-4|.|TRBV20-1
CSATGDIGAEKLFF
TGCAGTGCTACTGGGGACATTGGGGCCGAAAAACTGTTTTTT
>many|TRBJ1-2|.|TRBV7-2
CASSRTEIYGYTF
TGTGCCAGCAGCCGAACAGAGATCTATGGCTACACCTTC
>many|TRBJ1-2|TRBD1|TRBV15
CATSKRGQVYGYTF
TGTGCCACCAGCAAAAGGGGACAGGTCTATGGCTACACCTTC
>.|TRBJ1-6|.|TRBV12-3/TRBV12-4
CASTRRYNSPLHF
TGTGCCAGCACCCGGAGGTATAATTCACCCCTCCACTTT
>many|TRBJ2-1|.|TRBV7-2
CASSRAGSSYNEQFF
TGTGCCAGCAGCAGAGCCGGAAGCTCCTACAATGAGCAGTTCTTC
>few|TRBJ1-2|.|TRBV11-3
CASSFQGVSDGYTF
TGTGCCAGCAGCTTTCAGGGTGTGAGTGATGGCTACACCTTC
>few|TRBJ1-3|.|TRBV6-5
CASSYVQAELSGNTIYF
TGTGCCAGCAGTTACGTCCAGGCCGAACTATCTGGAAACACCATATATTTT
>few|TRBJ2-2|.|TRBV2
CASTGVAGRPGELFF
TGTGCCAGCACCGGAGTGGCGGGGCGGCCCGGGGAGCTGTTTTTT
>few|TRBJ2-5|.|TRBV24-1
CATSDARETRITYF
TGTGCCACCAGTGACGCCCGGGAGACTAGGATCACGTACTTC
>few|TRBJ2-2|TRBD1|TRBV5-1
CASSLAQGATGELFF
TGCGCCAGCAGCTTGGCACAGGGGGCCACCGGGGAGCTGTTTTTT
>many|TRBJ2-6|.|TRBV29-1
CSVPGLVSGANVLTF
TGCAGCGTGCCGGGACTGGTCTCTGGGGCCAACGTCCTGACTTTC
>.|TRBJ2-1|TRBD2|TRBV5-4
CASSLNGRGGLNEQFF
TGTGCCAGCAGCTTGAACGGTCGGGGGGGCCTAAATGAGCAGTTCTTC
>.|TRBJ1-1|TRBD1|TRBV2
CASRTRGLTEAFF
TGTGCCAGCCGTACCAGGGGGCTCACTGAAGCTTTCTTT
>few|TRBJ1-2|.|TRBV29-1
CSVDGFEGGYTF
TGCAGCGTTGACGGGTTTGAGGGGGGCTACACCTTC
>.|TRBJ1-2|.|TRBV7-8
CASSLVWEREDYGYTF
TGTGCCAGCAGCTTAGTATGGGAGAGGGAGGACTATGGCTACACCTTC
>few|TRBJ1-1|.|TRBV7-9
CASSPVATGNTEAFF
TGTGCCAGCAGCCCAGTCGCGACAGGGAACACTGAAGCTTTCTTT
>.|TRBJ1-4|.|TRBV4-3
CASSQEGPRLGRELFF
TGCGCCAGCAGCCAAGAAGGTCCCAGACTTGGCCGGGAACTGTTTTTT
>few|TRBJ1-2|TRBD1|TRBV6-5
CASSSGQGSSYGYTF
TGTGCCAGCAGTTCGGGACAGGGGTCTAGCTATGGCTACACCTTC
>.|TRBJ1-1|TRBD1|TRBV28
CASKTGVIWNTEAFF
TGTGCCAGCAAGACAGGGGTGATATGGAACACTGAAGCTTTCTTT
>many|TRBJ2-5|.|TRBV4-1
CASSQAHTYQETQYF
TGCGCCAGCAGCCAAGCTCATACGTACCAAGAGACCCAGTACTTC
>.|TRBJ2-3|TRBD2|TRBV7-2
CASSLGSGSGSTDTQYF
TGTGCCAGCAGCTTAGGGAGCGGTAGCGGGAGCACAGATACGCAGTATTTT
>.|TRBJ1-5|.|TRBV20-1
CSATTLHSNQPQHF
TGCAGTGCTACGACGCTCCACTCCAATCAGCCCCAGCATTTT
>few|TRBJ1-2|TRBD1|TRBV7-8
CASSWGTGANYGYTF
TGTGCCAGCAGCTGGGGGACAGGGGCTAACTATGGCTACACCTTC
>many|TRBJ1-2|.|TRBV3-1
CASSRTDPNNYGYTF
TGTGCCAGCAGTCGGACAGATCCGAATAACTATGGCTACACCTTC
>few|TRBJ2-1|.|TRBV19
CASSMAPGVPHNEQFF
TGTGCCAGTAGTATGGCCCCAGGGGTTCCCCACAATGAGCAGTTCTTC
>few|TRBJ1-1|.|TRBV20-1
CSAPGDTEAFF
TGCAGTGCTCCAGGGGACACTGAAGCTTTCTTT
>.|TRBJ2-4|.|TRBV7-2
CASSLAPSENIQYF
TGTGCCAGCAGCTTAGCCCCTAGCGAAAACATTCAGTACTTC
>.|TRBJ2-7|TRBD1|TRBV20-1
CSASTGGSRIEQYF
TGCAGTGCTAGTACAGGGGGCTCCCGCATTGAGCAGTACTTC
>few|TRBJ2-3|.|TRBV20-1
CSATPVGGANPDTQYF
TGCAGTGCTACCCCCGTGGGGGGGGCCAATCCAGATACGCAGTATTTT
>.|TRBJ2-3|.|TRBV5-5
CACSLSGVSTDTQYF
TGTGCCTGCAGCTTGTCAGGGGTTAGCACAGATACGCAGTATTTT
>.|TRBJ1-2|.|TRBV28
CAVFYYGYTF
TGTGCCGTATTCTACTATGGCTACACCTTC
>few|TRBJ2-3|TRBD2|TRBV7-2
CASGASGGVDTQYF
TGTGCCAGCGGGGCTAGCGGGGGTGTAGATACGCAGTATTTT
>few|TRBJ1-5|.|TRBV20-1
CSASTPAGNQPQHF
TGCAGTGCGAGCACCCCGGCGGGCAATCAGCCCCAGCATTTT
>many|TRBJ2-5|TRBD2|TRBV27
CASSLLAGGRETQYF
TGTGCCAGCAGTTTACTAGCGGGGGGGCGGGAGACCCAGTACTTC